These 29 T cell receptor beta chains originate from one sample sequenced in a study of control samples from healthy donors and cancer patients. This table comes from immunoSEQ multiplex PCR, and its TCRdb copy is limited to in-frame clones, with some not included. In the table there are 20,000 to 25,000 clones, around 85% of which are singletons. The sample consisted of PBMCs. The receptors here all came from a man in his fifties or sixties with head and neck cancer.

The chain uses TRBV30 and TRBJ1-2, with D tentatively TRBD1 (5 bases). Germline V gene lookup returns CDR1 GTSNPN and CDR2 SVGIG (reference sequence). The CDR3 has 12 amino acids. The DNA for the CDR3 is TGTACCCACTCTGCCGGGGCGGGAGGCTACACCTTC. Translating gives CTHSAGAGGYTF. Full variable domain (rest looked up from reference TRBV30 and TRBJ1-2): SQTIHQWPATLVQPVGSPLSLECTVEGTSNPNLYWYRQAAGRGLQLLFYSVGIGQISSEVPQNLSASRPQDRQFILSSKKLLLSDSGFYLCTHSAGAGGYTFGSGTRLTVV.

The rearrangement uses TRBV1 and TRBJ1-5. TRBV1 is marked as a pseudogene. CDR3 length equals 13 residues. CDR3 nucleotides: TGCACCAGCAGCCAAGAGAGGAATCAGCCCCAGCATTTT. Protein: CTSSQERNQPQHF.

V and J are TRBV29-1 and TRBJ2-3; D perhaps matches TRBD2 (5 bases). Between the trimmed V and J ends, which lost 6 bases and 4 bases, there was a span of 14 bases. Germline loops: CDR1 SQVTM, CDR2 ANQGSEA. This CDR3 spans 13 amino acids. The CDR3, as DNA: TGCAGCGTGGAGGAAGGTGATCCAGATACGCAGTATTTT. It specifies CSVEEGDPDTQYF.

The chain links TRBV7-9 to TRBJ2-7; 7 bases are shared with TRBD2. Losses at the gene ends were 5 bases for V and 4 bases for J; bases not matched to a gene: 8. CDR1 and CDR2 from the germline V gene are SEHNR and FQNEAQ (reference sequence). There are 14 residues in the CDR3. The CDR3 region is CASSPWGGEYEQYF. The CDR3 nucleotides are TGTGCCAGCAGCCCGTGGGGGGGGGAGTACGAGCAGTACTTC.

CDR3: CASSNPGGNTEAFF. The CDR3 bases are TGCGCCAGCAGCAACCCGGGAGGAAACACTGAAGCTTTCTTT. The chain recombines TRBV5-1 with TRBJ1-1; the D is unclear. CDR1 is SGHRS and CDR2 is YFSETQ in the germline V gene. CDR3 length: 14 amino acids. Trimming cost V 4 bases and J 2 bases, with 12 bases left between them.

This chain joins TRBV27 and TRBJ2-7, with D possibly TRBD2 on 7 matching bases. Germline V gene lookup returns CDR1 MNHEY and CDR2 SMNVEV (reference sequence). CDR3 length: 15 amino acids. V gave up 3 bases and J gave up 1 base, with 13 bases separating them. The chain's CDR3 is CASSFKRGGSYEQYV. The CDR3 coding sequence is TGTGCCAGCAGTTTTAAGAGGGGGGGGTCCTACGAGCAGTACGTC.

The chain uses TRBV13 and TRBJ2-7, with 11 positions matching TRBD2. V was pared by 5 bases and J by 2 bases, with 5 bases of the junction left unmatched. There are 15 residues in the CDR3. The germline V gene encodes CDR1 PRHDT and CDR2 FYEKMQ (reference sequence). For the CDR3, the DNA is TGTGCCAGCAGCCTGGCTAGCGGGGGGACCTACGAGCAGTACTTC. This translates into CASSLASGGTYEQYF.

This rearrangement joins TRBV7-2 to TRBJ2-5, with D unclear. From germline, CDR1 is SGHTA and CDR2 FQGNSA. V was shortened by 4 bases and J by 2 bases, with 23 bases between the two germline ends. This CDR3 comprises 18 residues. The CDR3, as DNA: TGTGCCAGCAGCTCCCGACGGGCCGCCCGAGCCTTACAAGAGACCCAGTACTTC. Its translation is CASSSRRAARALQETQYF.

This clone was seen more than once but under ten times. The chain's CDR3 is CASSLAGSAHGYTF. The CDR3, as DNA: TGTGCCAGCAGCTTAGCGGGGTCAGCCCATGGCTACACCTTC. The V gene is TRBV7-9, the J gene TRBJ1-2, with D unresolved. There are 14 residues in the CDR3. Trimming took off 0 bases at V and 6 bases at J, with 11 bases between the two ends. CDR1 is SEHNR, CDR2 FQNEAQ, per germline (reference sequence).

This rearrangement joins TRBV7-3 to TRBJ1-6; no firm D call. Per germline, CDR1 SGHTA and CDR2 FQGTGA. This CDR3 is 13 amino acids long. Trimming stripped 1 base from V and 10 bases from J, with 8 bases between. CDR3 in DNA: TGTGCCAGCAGCTTAAACCCGGACTCACCCCTCCACTTT. Translation: CASSLNPDSPLHF.

The rearrangement uses TRBV27 and TRBJ1-1; possibly TRBD1 for D (6 bases). Looked up from germline, CDR1 is MNHEY and CDR2 is SMNVEV (reference sequence). This CDR3 comprises 15 residues. Trimming took 1 base from V and 2 from J, leaving 11 bases between them. CDR3 nucleotide sequence: TGTGCCAGCAGTTTATTTGGGGGGCTAAACACTGAAGCTTTCTTT. The encoded protein is CASSLFGGLNTEAFF.

The J gene is TRBJ1-1, the V gene TRBV29-1, with D possibly being TRBD1 (5 bases). The CDR3 loop spans 12 amino acids. CDR1 and CDR2 (germline): SQVTM, ANQGSEA. Trimming pared 4 bases from V and 0 bases from J, leaving 6 bases between. The CDR3 here is CSVGQMNTEAFF. As DNA, the CDR3 is TGCAGCGTTGGACAGATGAACACTGAAGCTTTCTTT.

V is TRBV28 and J is TRBJ1-6; TRBD1 agrees at 7 bases. The germline CDR1 and CDR2 sequences are MDHEN and SYDVKM. The CDR3 sequence is 15 residues long. V gave up 2 bases and J gave up 7 bases; unmatched junction bases: 5. CDR3 DNA sequence: TGTGCCAGCAGTTTAGGGGACAGTCCAAATTCACCCCTCCACTTT. As protein: CASSLGDSPNSPLHF. The full variable domain, completed using reference TRBV28 and TRBJ1-6, is DVKVTQSSRYLVKRTGEKVFLECVQDMDHENMFWYRQDPGLGLRLIYFSYDVKMKEKGDIPEGYSVSREKKERFSLILESASTNQTSMYLCASSLGDSPNSPLHFGNGTRLTVT.

The chain recombines TRBV27 with TRBJ2-2; 7 bases line up with TRBD2. V lost 1 base, J lost 6 bases, and 2 bases stayed unmatched. Germline V CDR1 and CDR2: MNHEY, SMNVEV (reference sequence). CDR3 length equals 14 residues. As DNA, the CDR3 is TGTGCCAGCAGTTTATTGGGGGGGGCCGGGGAGCTGTTTTTT. This sequence encodes CASSLLGGAGELFF.

This clone was seen a single time. The CDR3: CASSVGDLGPFYEQYF. CDR3 sequence (DNA): TGTGCCAGCAGCGTCGGGGACCTTGGTCCCTTTTACGAGCAGTACTTC. This sequence joins TRBV9 and TRBJ2-7; D tentatively reads TRBD1 or TRBD2 (5 bases each). This CDR3 has 16 amino acids. Germline-derived CDR1 and CDR2 are SGDLS and YYNGEE. V lost 2 bases and J 4 bases, leaving 19 bases between the germline ends.

The chain carries TRBV7-9 and TRBJ1-1; unclear D gene. CDR1 and CDR2 (germline): SEHNR, FQNEAQ (reference sequence). This CDR3 comprises 13 residues. The V end lost 5 bases, the J end lost 1 base, and 8 bases lay between the germline ends. The CDR3 is CASSITENTEAFF. As DNA, the CDR3 is TGTGCCAGCAGCATTACAGAGAACACTGAAGCTTTCTTT.

The rearrangement links TRBV12-3 or TRBV12-4 to TRBJ1-1, with 8 bases that match TRBD1. Trimming at V came to 5 bases and at J to 3 bases, leaving 2 bases not matched to a gene. This CDR3 is 13 amino acids long. DNA of the CDR3: TGTGCCAGCAGTGGACAGGGTTACACTGAAGCTTTCTTT. This gives the protein CASSGQGYTEAFF.

The V gene is TRBV18, the J gene TRBJ2-3, with D possibly being TRBD2 (5 bases). Trimming cost V 2 bases and J 9 bases, with 15 bases left between them. Looked up from germline, CDR1 is KGHSH and CDR2 is LQKENI. This CDR3 comprises 14 residues. CDR3: CASSPGSDFQTQYF. DNA of the CDR3: TGTGCCAGCTCACCAGGATCGGACTTCCAAACGCAGTATTTT.

There are a few counts of this clone. This specimen includes other DNA sequences encoding the same CDR3. The gene calls are TRBV7-9 and TRBJ2-5; D gene uncertain. The ends were cut back, 5 bases at V and 3 bases at J, with 13 bases in the middle. The germline V gene has CDR1 SEHNR and CDR2 FQNEAQ (reference sequence). This CDR3 has 14 amino acids. The CDR3 nucleotides read TGTGCCAGCAGCCCTGGATGGAGCGAAGAGACCCAGTACTTC. It is translated as CASSPGWSEETQYF.

This chain joins TRBV11-2 and TRBJ2-3; a possible D gene is TRBD2 (7 bases). The CDR3 consists of 18 residues. Germline V gene lookup returns CDR1 SGHAT and CDR2 FQNNGV. V was shortened by 5 bases and J by 5 bases, with 26 bases between the two germline ends. This CDR3 reads CASSRRGREAGLGDTQYF. DNA of the CDR3: TGTGCCAGCAGCCGCAGGGGCCGGGAGGCGGGACTGGGAGATACGCAGTATTTT.

The genes are TRBV9 and TRBJ2-7, with D possibly matching TRBD2 (7 bases). The V end lost 0 bases, the J end lost 3 bases, and 13 bases lay between the germline ends. Looked up from germline, CDR1 is SGDLS and CDR2 is YYNGEE. The CDR3 is 15 amino acids. The CDR3 DNA sequence: TGTGCCAGCAGCGTAGGAGAAGGGGGGGACTACGAGCAGTACTTC. This encodes CASSVGEGGDYEQYF.

V gene TRBV6-5 combines with J gene TRBJ2-1, with 12 bases aligning to TRBD2. The junction had 1 base not matched to a gene; V was cut back by 4 bases and J by 6 bases. CDR3 length: 14 amino acids. CDR1 is MNHEY and CDR2 is SVGAGI in the germline V gene. The CDR3 loop is CASSSGLAGNEQFF. CDR3 DNA: TGTGCCAGCAGTTCGGGACTAGCGGGCAATGAGCAGTTCTTC.

The chain carries TRBV7-6 and TRBJ1-4, with 7 bases lining up with TRBD1. The CDR3 totals 14 residues. Germline V lookup: CDR1 SGHVS, CDR2 FNYEAQ. V shed 5 bases, J shed 3 bases, and the junction held 3 bases outside the gene matches. CDR3 region: CASSAGTANEKLFF. DNA for the CDR3: TGTGCCAGCAGCGCCGGGACAGCTAATGAAAAACTGTTTTTT.

The chain carries TRBV2 and TRBJ2-3; possibly TRBD1 for D (7 bases). Trimming stripped 1 base from V and 11 bases from J, with 10 bases between. Germline V gene lookup returns CDR1 SNHLY and CDR2 FYNNEI. CDR3 length: 12 amino acids. CDR3 coding DNA: TGTGCCAGCAGTGAAGGGCAGGGGGGGCAGTATTTT. Amino acids: CASSEGQGGQYF. Supplemented by reference TRBV2 and TRBJ2-3, the full variable domain reads EPEVTQTPSHQVTQMGQEVILRCVPISNHLYFYWYRQILGQKVEFLVSFYNNEISEKSEIFDDQFSVERPDGSNFTLKIRSTKLEDSAMYFCASSEGQGGQYFGPGTRLTVL.

The chain carries TRBV4-1 and TRBJ2-7; D gene uncertain. The CDR3 is 15 residues long. V dropped 4 bases and J dropped 2 bases, with 15 bases sitting between them. CDR1 is MGHRA and CDR2 is YSYEKL in the germline V gene. The CDR3 DNA reads TGCGCCAGCAGCCCCTTGTCGACTGGGGCCTACGAGCAGTACTTC. This sequence encodes CASSPLSTGAYEQYF.

The V gene is TRBV3-1 (or the pseudogene TRBV3-2), the J gene TRBJ2-1; a possible D gene is TRBD2 (6 bases). The CDR3 loop spans 13 amino acids. The ends were cut back, 4 bases at V and 6 bases at J, with 10 bases in the middle. Germline assignment: CDR1 LGHDT and CDR2 YNNKEL (reference sequence). The CDR3: CASSRGAGNEQFF. The CDR3 DNA follows: TGTGCCAGCAGCCGCGGGGCGGGCAATGAGCAGTTCTTC.

The V gene is TRBV28, the J gene TRBJ2-1; the D gene is possibly TRBD2 (6 bases). Germline values: CDR1 MDHEN, CDR2 SYDVKM. V dropped 5 bases and J dropped 8 bases, with 19 bases sitting between them. This CDR3 has 15 amino acids. CDR3 in DNA: TGTGCCAGCAGTGCATCGGGAGCTCAAGGTCATGAGCAGTTCTTC. Amino acid sequence: CASSASGAQGHEQFF.

This clone was seen a handful of times. V and J are TRBV11-2 and TRBJ2-6, with a possible D match to TRBD2 (5 bases). The CDR3 spans 19 residues. Germline V gives CDR1 SGHAT, CDR2 FQNNGV. V lost 5 bases and J 2 bases, leaving 22 bases between the germline ends. For the CDR3, the DNA is TGTGCCAGCAGCCCCTTGAGAGGACCCGGGGATGCTGGGGCCAACGTCCTGACTTTC. This encodes CASSPLRGPGDAGANVLTF.

This chain uses TRBV7-8 with TRBJ2-3; TRBD1 matches 7 bases. The ends lost 5 bases at V and 1 base at J; junction bases unmatched: 9. The germline V gene encodes CDR1 SGHVS and CDR2 FQNEAQ. This CDR3 is built from 16 residues. Here the CDR3 DNA reads TGTGCCAGCAGCCCTAGATTCGGACAGGGCACAGATACGCAGTATTTT. Translating gives CASSPRFGQGTDTQYF.